The entry that follows covers one T cell receptor beta chain sequence. Its specificity is not known. A read error may produce the germline difference seen at one junction end. The data belong to a study of T cell repertoires in cytomegalovirus infection. This CDR3 is built from 17 residues. Germline-derived CDR1 and CDR2 are SNHLY and FYNNEI. Each CDR3 protein is one row after TCRdb ran MiXCR on the reads. The sample carries 60,000 to 75,000 distinct CDR3 sequences, about 26% recorded once. This receptor was identified in a human donor in good health (CMV status not recorded). Some clones in this sample may be carry-over from other donors' samples. This rearrangement joins TRBV2 to TRBJ2-5; a weak D match, TRBD1 (6 bases). Source: CD8+ T cells from cultured PBMCs, taken from culture after CMV antigen stimulation. CDR3 DNA: TGTACCAGCAGTGAAGTGGCACAGGGTTTCATAGAGGAGACCCAGTACTTC. It codes for CTSSEVAQGFIEETQYF.